This section outlines one T cell receptor beta chain sequence together with its context. Which antigen it targets is not known. No much larger clonotype is one base removed from it; base qualities were not supplied. This sample was taken from a study of blood T cell repertoires in COVID-19 (dated by TCRdb to 2020 to 2021). With regard to the full study: Samples from collaborators originated in the United States, Italy and Spain and spanned both the acute and convalescent phases of COVID-19. Deeply sampled blood TCRbeta repertoires from subjects exposed to, actively infected with, or recovered from COVID-19 were included in the dataset. Sample metadata almost always included a de-identified subject ID, COVID-19 status, age in years and sex. The repertoires were released in a freely available public database meant as a resource for research on the immune response to SARS-CoV-2. Where available, HLA class I and class II types were obtained from metadata supplied by the sample provider rather than from assay-based typing. Samples were obtained from the ongoing ImmuneRACE study (first 160 participants) and from about 1,300 subjects provided by 6 global collaborators. The prospective study material was composed of cDNA or gDNA derived from T cells, B-cell-depleted T cells, or PBMCs. General conclusions and limits of the study: Clinical and demographic metadata were provided uncurated, with the amount varying by source and participant.

The immunoSEQ Assay, a bias-controlled multiplex PCR, was used to amplify TCRbeta CDR3 regions from genomic DNA. Per the source publication's procedure: The number of nucleated cells in each sample was estimated from the amplification of reference gene primers within the assay. To quantify the absolute abundance of each unique TCRbeta CDR3 rearrangement, sequence reads were collapsed and filtered. For each sample, productive Simpson clonality was calculated as the square root of Simpson's diversity index over productive rearrangements. TCRdb limited this immuneACCESS table to in-frame rearrangements with V and J called. A share of clones is missing; checked studies link under half to unresolved V genes, and the rest is unexplained. V and J calls and clone size are given by that table; D and trimming were obtained from the DNA. Within this sample are fewer than 500,000 clones, with around 84% of them counted one time only. The leading ten clones occupy 1.1% of the sample.

Each collaborating institution followed its own protocols to collect whole blood in K2EDTA tubes. For TCRbeta analysis, collaborator samples were shipped as frozen whole blood, as isolated PBMCs, or as DNA extracted from either sample type. For this chain, trimming is 1 base at the V end and 10 bases at the J end, and the number of junction bases without a gene match is 7. From cysteine to phenylalanine, the CDR3 is 15 amino acids long. The read is trimmed to its CDR3 DNA, 45 bases read in frame from base 1. Reading the germline V gene gives CDR1 SGHVS and CDR2 FNYEAQ. This clonotype was obtained from a human donor with acute or convalescent COVID-19. The donor label of this sample is uncertain. The material sequenced was peripheral blood. This chain is built from TRBV7-6 and TRBJ1-6; 7 central bases correspond to TRBD1. In nucleotide form, the sequence is TGTGCCAGCAGCTTAGACACAGGGGCCCTATCACCCCTCCACTTT. Its protein is CASSLDTGALSPLHF. Where the CDR3 stops, the reference TRBV7-6 and TRBJ1-6 genes take over; the full variable domain is GAGVSQSPRYKVTKRGQDVALRCDPISGHVSLYWYRQALGQGPEFLTYFNYEAQQDKSGLPNDRFSAERPEGSISTLTIQRTEQRDSAMYRCASSLDTGALSPLHFGNGTRLTVT.